Below, 13 T cell receptor beta chains from the same sample are listed, as sequenced in a study of Ad26.COV2.S vaccination and SARS-CoV-2 variants. Sequenced by immunoSEQ multiplex PCR; TCRdb stores in-frame clones only, minus some. The repertoire holds hundreds of thousands of clones, with around 93% as singletons. Treatment of the sample: roughly 18 received Ad26.COV2.S at low or high dose, single or two shots; 5 received placebo; per-sample allocation not given. Sampling took place 63 days after the first vaccine or placebo injection. The input for sequencing was peripheral blood, taken in a trial of Ad26.COV2.S vaccine versus placebo. These receptors were obtained from a person between 18 and 65 years old who received the Ad26.COV2.S COVID-19 vaccine or a placebo.

J is TRBJ2-7 and V is TRBV4-3; D is ambiguous. CDR3 size: 14 residues. The V end lost 3 bases, the J end lost 3 bases, and 12 bases lay between the germline ends. Germline CDR1 LGHNA, CDR2 YSLEER. CDR3 residues: CASSQGFDVYEQYF. The CDR3 bases are TGCGCCAGCAGCCAGGGATTTGACGTCTACGAGCAGTACTTC.

This clone was picked up one time. The chain uses TRBV19 and TRBJ2-5; TRBD2 matches at 12 bases. Trimming took 6 bases from V and 5 from J; bases not matched to a gene: 10. This CDR3 region has 16 residues. Germline V gene lookup returns CDR1 LNHDA and CDR2 SQIVND (reference sequence). The CDR3 spells CASRTTSGGFGETQYF. CDR3 coding DNA: TGTGCCAGTAGGACGACTAGCGGGGGATTTGGGGAGACCCAGTACTTC.

The J gene is TRBJ2-5, the V gene TRBV2; 9 nucleotides agree with TRBD1. This CDR3 region has 16 residues. The V segment lost 8 bases and the J segment 4 bases; nucleotides outside the gene matches: 14. In germline, CDR1 is SNHLY, CDR2 FYNNEI. Here the CDR3 DNA reads TGTGCCAGCTTGGGACAGGGCACACCCGATGGAGAGACCCAGTACTTC. As protein: CASLGQGTPDGETQYF.

The chain carries TRBV7-9 and TRBJ2-2; D not resolved. Trimming cost V 3 bases and J 2 bases, with 7 bases left between them. The germline CDR1 and CDR2 sequences are SEHNR and FQNEAQ (reference sequence). The CDR3 contains 14 residues. The CDR3 DNA sequence: TGTGCCAGCAGCTTTTCGTTTAACACCGGGGAGCTGTTTTTT. Encoded protein: CASSFSFNTGELFF.

This sequence joins TRBV21-1 and TRBJ1-4; the table's D gene call, TRBD1, was not cross checked with the DNA. TRBV21-1 represents a pseudogene. CDR3 length: 15 residues. The chain's CDR3 is CASSSPGQGTEKLFF. The CDR3, as DNA: TGTGCCAGCAGCTCGCCGGGACAGGGGACTGAAAAACTGTTTTTT.

The V gene is TRBV7-2, the J gene TRBJ1-5; 7 bases fit TRBD1. With V trimmed by 5 bases and J by 6 bases, 7 bases remained unmatched. Germline V CDR1 and CDR2: SGHTA, FQGNSA. The CDR3 consists of 14 residues. CDR3 nucleotides: TGTGCCAGCAGCCCGGGACAGCGAGTTCAGCCCCAGCATTTT. Protein sequence: CASSPGQRVQPQHF.

This chain connects TRBV19 to TRBJ1-5; 10 positions match TRBD1. V was pared by 4 bases and J by 7 bases, with 7 bases of the junction left unmatched. This CDR3 contains 15 residues. Germline CDR1 and CDR2: LNHDA and SQIVND (reference sequence). CDR3 bases: TGTGCCAGTAGTAAGGGACAGGGGTACGGGCAGCCCCAGCATTTT. Protein: CASSKGQGYGQPQHF.

This clone was counted a few times. Other DNA sequences within the sample encode an identical CDR3. V is TRBV7-9 and J is TRBJ1-1; D is unclear. The CDR3 is 13 amino acids. Trimming pared 1 base from V and 1 base from J, leaving 4 bases between. Germline CDR1 and CDR2: SEHNR and FQNEAQ (reference sequence). CDR3 protein: CASSLGSNTEAFF. CDR3 bases: TGTGCCAGCAGCTTAGGGTCGAACACTGAAGCTTTCTTT.

This clone occurred once. CDR3 residues: CASSRGRGGYNEQFF. The CDR3 coding sequence is TGTGCCAGCAGTCGGGGGCGGGGTGGGTACAATGAGCAGTTCTTC. The chain has TRBV6-2 or TRBV6-3 and TRBJ2-1; D may correspond to TRBD1 or TRBD2 (6 bases each). Per germline, CDR1 MNHEY and CDR2 SVGEGT. CDR3 size: 15 residues. Trimming took 5 bases from V and 4 from J, leaving 15 bases between them.

The chain couples TRBV7-2 to TRBJ1-5; the match to TRBD1 covers 7 bases. The CDR3 has 15 amino acids. The germline V gene encodes CDR1 SGHTA and CDR2 FQGNSA. Trimming took 4 bases from V and 6 from J; bases not matched to a gene: 9. CDR3 nucleotide sequence: TGTGCCAGCAGCTCCCGGGACAGACTGGGTCAGCCCCAGCATTTT. The encoded protein is CASSSRDRLGQPQHF.

The rearrangement uses TRBV7-9 and TRBJ2-5; 9 bases fit TRBD2. The germline V gene encodes CDR1 SEHNR and CDR2 FQNEAQ (reference sequence). V shed 5 bases and J 0 bases; nucleotides not matched to a gene: 1. The CDR3 is 14 residues long. DNA for the CDR3: TGTGCCAGCAGCCGACTAGCGGACCAAGAGACCCAGTACTTC. Translated, it gives CASSRLADQETQYF.

The count of this clone is one. CDR3 bases: TGTGCCAGCAGCTACCCCCGGGGCGGGGAGCTGTTTTTT. Translating it yields CASSYPRGGELFF. The gene calls are TRBV7-2 and TRBJ2-2; D might be TRBD2 (5 bases). The CDR3 has 13 amino acids. CDR1 SGHTA and CDR2 FQGNSA come from the germline V gene. V was clipped by 4 bases and J by 7 bases, with 10 bases between them.

The CDR3 sequence is CASSQDLGQGLASYEQYF. The CDR3 DNA reads as TGCGCCAGCAGCCAAGATCTAGGGCAGGGGCTCGCTTCCTACGAGCAGTACTTC. The rearrangement uses TRBV4-3 and TRBJ2-7; D possibly corresponds to TRBD1 (6 bases). Trimming removed 0 bases from V and 1 base from J, with 19 bases in between. CDR1 is LGHNA, CDR2 YSLEER, per germline. CDR3 length equals 18 residues.